The 15 T cell receptor beta chains below all came from one sample that was sequenced in a study of T cell responses to AZD1222 COVID-19 vaccine. Profiling relied on immunoSEQ multiplex PCR, and the TCRdb table lists in-frame clones only, not all of them. Of 250,000 to 300,000 clones listed, 90% to 95% are singletons. Sequences were derived from peripheral blood, sampled 28 days after the second AZD1222 dose. The source of these receptors is an adult who received the AZD1222 COVID-19 vaccine.

The chain links TRBV7-9 to TRBJ2-5; tentative D call: TRBD2 (5 bases). The CDR3 has 13 amino acids. V was pared by 7 bases and J by 5 bases, with 14 bases between. CDR1 and CDR2 from the germline V gene are SEHNR and FQNEAQ (reference sequence). CDR3 sequence (DNA): TGTGCCAGCATCCCCGCGGGTACGGAGACCCAGTACTTC. Protein sequence: CASIPAGTETQYF.

This clone was counted a single time. The chain couples TRBV9 to TRBJ1-1; D may be TRBD1 (5 bases). Deletions cut 4 bases from V and 7 bases from J, with 20 bases between. Germline V gives CDR1 SGDLS, CDR2 YYNGEE. This CDR3 has 15 residues. CDR3 loop: CASSPHRRGADEAFF. CDR3 bases: TGTGCCAGCAGCCCCCACCGGAGGGGCGCAGATGAAGCTTTCTTT. Full variable domain (outside the CDR3, taken from reference TRBV9 and TRBJ1-1): DSGVTQTPKHLITATGQRVTLRCSPRSGDLSVYWYQQSLDQGLQFLIQYYNGEERAKGNILERFSAQQFPDLHSELNLSSLELGDSALYFCASSPHRRGADEAFFGQGTRLTVV.

The gene calls are TRBV7-2 and TRBJ1-1, with TRBD1 matching 12 bases. The CDR3 has 18 residues. Trimming took 1 base from V and 0 from J; bases not matched to a gene: 6. Germline loops: CDR1 SGHTA, CDR2 FQGNSA. CDR3 DNA sequence: TGTGCCAGCAGCTTAGTAGGGGGGACAGGGGGCGTGAACACTGAAGCTTTCTTT. Translating gives CASSLVGGTGGVNTEAFF.

The gene calls are TRBV6-1 and TRBJ2-7, with D maybe TRBD1 (5 bases). This CDR3 region has 15 residues. Trimming removed 0 bases at V and 3 bases at J, with 12 bases between. Germline V gene lookup returns CDR1 MNHNS and CDR2 SASEGT. Here the CDR3 reads CASSEAPQAGYEQYF. As DNA, the CDR3 is TGTGCCAGCAGTGAAGCGCCACAGGCCGGCTACGAGCAGTACTTC.

This sequence joins TRBV7-9 and TRBJ1-3, with 8 bases matching TRBD1. Germline CDR1 is SEHNR and CDR2 is FQNEAQ (reference sequence). The CDR3 sequence is 17 residues long. The trim removed 5 bases at V and 3 bases at J, leaving 12 bases unmatched. This CDR3 reads CASSPGGTGDHGNTIYF. The DNA of the CDR3 is TGTGCCAGCAGCCCCGGCGGGACAGGCGACCATGGAAACACCATATATTTT.

This clone appeared once. The chain couples TRBV5-4 to TRBJ2-2; D might be TRBD2 (6 bases). The V and J ends lost 4 bases and 6 bases respectively, with 10 bases between them. The CDR3 has 13 residues. The germline V gene has CDR1 SGHNT and CDR2 YYREEE (reference sequence). CDR3 sequence (DNA): TGTGCCAGCAGCGAGGGCGGGGCCGGGGAGCTGTTTTTT. This encodes CASSEGGAGELFF.

This chain connects TRBV29-1 to TRBJ2-5; D tentatively reads TRBD1 or TRBD2 (6 bases each). V was pared by 6 bases and J by 4 bases, with 15 bases between. The CDR3 length is 13 residues. Germline lookup yields CDR1 SQVTM and CDR2 ANQGSEA. As DNA, the CDR3 is TGCAGCGTATCGACAGGAGGGTTAGAGACCCAGTACTTC. Amino acids: CSVSTGGLETQYF.

This clone was detected once. The V gene is TRBV6-5, the J gene TRBJ1-3; 8 bases are shared with TRBD1. This CDR3 is 14 amino acids long. V shed 7 bases, J shed 8 bases, and the junction held 10 bases outside the gene matches. In germline, CDR1 is MNHEY, CDR2 SVGAGI. The DNA of the CDR3 is TGTGCCAGCATTCCGACAGGGGCAAGAGACACCATATATTTT. This gives the protein CASIPTGARDTIYF.

This chain links TRBV28 with TRBJ1-6; D not resolved. V was pared by 3 bases and J by 9 bases, with 12 bases between. The CDR3 is 14 residues long. Germline CDR1 is MDHEN and CDR2 is SYDVKM. CDR3: CASSLDPQISPLHF. The CDR3 DNA sequence: TGTGCCAGCAGTTTGGATCCGCAAATTTCACCCCTCCACTTT. Full variable domain (missing parts from reference TRBV28 and TRBJ1-6): DVKVTQSSRYLVKRTGEKVFLECVQDMDHENMFWYRQDPGLGLRLIYFSYDVKMKEKGDIPEGYSVSREKKERFSLILESASTNQTSMYLCASSLDPQISPLHFGNGTRLTVT.

The chain carries TRBV2 and TRBJ1-1; TRBD1 agrees at 7 bases. V gave up 5 bases and J gave up 2 bases; unmatched junction bases: 8. The CDR3 is made up of 15 amino acids. Per the germline V gene, CDR1 is SNHLY and CDR2 is FYNNEI. CDR3 sequence: CASSFSGQTNTEAFF. CDR3 bases: TGTGCCAGCAGTTTCTCGGGACAGACCAACACTGAAGCTTTCTTT.

The rearrangement joins TRBV9 to TRBJ1-6; tentatively, D is TRBD1 (5 bases). The CDR3 totals 16 residues. CDR1 and CDR2 from the germline V gene are SGDLS and YYNGEE. V lost 0 bases to trimming and J lost 10 bases, with 17 bases between them. For the CDR3, the DNA is TGTGCCAGCAGCGTAGGGGTGACAGTTCCGGAGTCACCCCTCCACTTT. Its translation is CASSVGVTVPESPLHF. Together with reference TRBV9 and TRBJ1-6, the CDR3 gives the full variable domain: DSGVTQTPKHLITATGQRVTLRCSPRSGDLSVYWYQQSLDQGLQFLIQYYNGEERAKGNILERFSAQQFPDLHSELNLSSLELGDSALYFCASSVGVTVPESPLHFGNGTRLTVT.

This clone has just one count. The rearrangement uses TRBV19 and TRBJ2-7; 8 nucleotides align to TRBD1. With 5 bases clipped from V and 2 bases from J, the junction kept 5 bases outside the gene matches. Germline CDR1 and CDR2: LNHDA and SQIVND (reference sequence). CDR3 size: 14 residues. CDR3 in DNA: TGTGCCAGTAGTCGGACAGGGATTACCTACGAGCAGTACTTC. It translates to CASSRTGITYEQYF.

The rearrangement links TRBV5-8 to TRBJ1-2; the D gene is possibly TRBD1 (5 bases). This CDR3 has 14 amino acids. The V gene lost 5 bases and the J gene lost 4 bases, with 15 bases spanning the gap. CDR1 is SGHTS and CDR2 is YDEGEE in the germline V gene. The CDR3 spells CASSFTGPGYGYTF. The DNA of the CDR3 is TGTGCCAGCAGTTTTACAGGTCCTGGCTATGGCTACACCTTC.

This chain joins TRBV2 and TRBJ1-5; possible D gene TRBD1, 5 bases. Trimming took off 6 bases at V and 2 bases at J, with 11 bases between the two ends. The CDR3 contains 14 residues. The germline V gene has CDR1 SNHLY and CDR2 FYNNEI. The CDR3 coding sequence is TGTGCCAGCAGGCAGGGAACGGGCAATCAGCCCCAGCATTTT. The encoded protein is CASRQGTGNQPQHF.

The CDR3 DNA is TGTGCCACCAACCGGGACAGGGCGCGAGCTGAGGCTGGCTACACCTTC. Residues: CATNRDRARAEAGYTF. The chain employs TRBV15 and TRBJ1-2, with 9 positions matching TRBD1. Germline V gene sequence: CDR1 LNHNV, CDR2 YYDKDF (reference sequence). Unmatched junction bases numbered 16, after V lost 7 bases and J lost 7 bases. The CDR3 has 16 residues. Variable domain in full (rest from reference TRBV15 and TRBJ1-2): DAMVIQNPRYQVTQFGKPVTLSCSQTLNHNVMYWYQQKSSQAPKLLFHYYDKDFNNEADTPDNFQSRRPNTSFCFLDIRSPGLGDTAMYLCATNRDRARAEAGYTFGSGTRLTVV.